This T cell receptor beta chain was sequenced in a study of blood T cell repertoires in COVID-19 (dated by TCRdb to 2018 to 2020). Concerning the study at large: The collaborator samples originated in the United States, Italy and Spain and spanned the acute and convalescent phases of COVID-19. The prospective study material was composed of cDNA or gDNA derived from T cells, B-cell-depleted T cells, or PBMCs. Subjects who had been exposed to COVID-19, were actively infected with it, or had recovered from it provided the deeply sampled blood TCRbeta repertoires that made up the dataset. A freely available public database, intended as a resource for researchers studying the immune response to SARS-CoV-2, is where the repertoires were released. The samples were drawn from the first 160 participants of the ongoing ImmuneRACE study and from about 1,200 subjects provided by 6 global collaborators. Sample metadata almost always included a de-identified subject ID, COVID-19 status, age in years and sex. HLA class I and class II types, where available, came from metadata supplied by the sample provider rather than from assay-based typing. The paper's findings and limits, for the study overall: Clinical and demographic metadata were provided uncurated, with the amount varying by source and participant.

V loses 2 bases, J loses 6 bases, and the germline ends lie 14 bases apart. The germline V gene specifies SNHLY as CDR1 and FYNNEI as CDR2. The CDR3 measures 15 amino acids from cysteine to phenylalanine. CDR3 DNA only is kept here, 45 bases in frame from base 1. Note on this clone: The antigen it binds to is not known. Qualities for individual bases were not recorded, and no much larger clone is one base off.

One collaborating source in Seattle enrolled patients while the patients were actively infected and followed the patients over time throughout the course of disease. Each collaborating institution followed its own protocols to collect whole blood in K2EDTA tubes. For TCRbeta analysis, collaborator samples were shipped as frozen whole blood, as isolated PBMCs, or as DNA extracted from either sample type. The immunoSEQ Assay, a bias-controlled multiplex PCR, was used to amplify TCRbeta CDR3 regions from genomic DNA. The authors' pipeline ran thus. The number of nucleated cells in each sample was estimated from the amplification of reference gene primers within the assay. Sequence reads were collapsed and filtered to measure the absolute abundance of every unique TCRbeta CDR3 rearrangement. For each sample, productive Simpson clonality was calculated by taking the square root of Simpson's diversity index across productive rearrangements. Here the immuneACCESS table is served through TCRdb, limited to in-frame sequences with V and J called. Missing clones are a known gap in these copies; in checked studies unresolved V genes cover under half, and the rest lacks a known reason. That table is the source of V, J and clone size, and D and trimming were worked out from the DNA. The sample data list about 220,000 clones, and around 83% of these were observed just once. Of the sample, about 5.6% falls within the top ten clones.

This receptor chain uses TRBV2 and TRBJ1-5; the best D guess is TRBD1, with 5 bases matching. Source material: peripheral blood. This TCR came from a woman in her 70s with COVID-19, enrolled during active disease. The CDR3 has the sequence CASSELGLGGQPQHF. At the DNA level, the sequence is TGTGCCAGCAGTGAATTGGGGCTCGGCGGTCAGCCCCAGCATTTT.